The subject of this entry is one T cell receptor beta chain. This entry is derived from a study of shared clonotypes between healthy human individuals. Method: immunoSEQ multiplex PCR; TCRdb's copy keeps in-frame clones and lacks some. The profile shows 300,000 or so clones, approximately 79% of them singletons. The material sequenced was memory CD4+ T cells sorted from blood. Subset meaning: CD45RA-negative fraction. The TCR sequence derives from a man aged 25 to 45 in good health.

The CDR3 region is CATSRARGEETQYF. The DNA of the CDR3 is TGTGCCACCAGCAGAGCTAGGGGCGAAGAGACCCAGTACTTC. The V gene is TRBV15, the J gene TRBJ2-5; D may be TRBD1 (5 bases). CDR3 length: 14 amino acids. Between the trimmed V and J ends, which lost 1 base and 3 bases, there was a span of 9 bases. Germline CDR1 and CDR2: LNHNV and YYDKDF (reference sequence).